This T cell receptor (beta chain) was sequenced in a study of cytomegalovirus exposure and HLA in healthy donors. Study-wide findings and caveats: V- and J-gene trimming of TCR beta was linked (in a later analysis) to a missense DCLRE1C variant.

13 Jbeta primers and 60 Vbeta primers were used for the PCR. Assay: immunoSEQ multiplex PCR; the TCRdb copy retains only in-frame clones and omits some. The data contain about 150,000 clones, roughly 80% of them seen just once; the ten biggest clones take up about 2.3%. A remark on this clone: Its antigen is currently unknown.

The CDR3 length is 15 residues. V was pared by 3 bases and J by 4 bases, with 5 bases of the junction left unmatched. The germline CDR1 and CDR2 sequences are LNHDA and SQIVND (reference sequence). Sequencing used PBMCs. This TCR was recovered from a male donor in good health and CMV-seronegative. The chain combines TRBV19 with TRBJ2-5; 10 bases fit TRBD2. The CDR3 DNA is TGTGCCAGTAGTATGCGAGCGGGGGGGCCAGAGACCCAGTACTTC. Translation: CASSMRAGGPETQYF.